This T cell receptor beta chain was sequenced in a study of OX40 agonist ivuxolimab in advanced cancers. Overall study findings and caveats: In general, CD8+ T cells held more expanded clones than CD4+ did, on average.

In the case of this clone: The antigen remains unidentified.

Looked up from germline, CDR1 is SGDLS and CDR2 is YYNGEE. This CDR3 is built from 15 residues. V was pared by 4 bases and J by 0 bases, with 5 bases of the junction left unmatched. Sequencing was performed with immunoSEQ multiplex PCR; in TCRdb, only in-frame clones are kept and a portion is missing. In the table there are tens of thousands of clones, approximately 90% of which are singletons. Sample: CD4+ or CD8+ T cells sorted from blood, taken in a trial of the OX40 agonist ivuxolimab. The receptor comes from an adult with an advanced solid tumor such as melanoma, head and neck, liver or kidney cancer. The chain couples TRBV9 to TRBJ1-2; TRBD1 agrees at 8 bases. The CDR3 reads CASSPGQGANYGYTF. CDR3 sequence (DNA): TGTGCCAGCAGCCCCGGACAGGGAGCTAACTATGGCTACACCTTC.